This is a list of T cell receptor beta chains from one sample in a study of neurological immune-mediated disorders. TCRdb fed the 5' RACE reads into MiXCR, producing one record per CDR3 protein. This repertoire shows fewer than 45,000 distinct CDR3 sequences, roughly 10% found once; its top ten account for about 4%. Sequencing was performed on PBMCs. These receptors were taken from a man aged 55 to 70 with HTLV-1-associated myelopathy (HAM/TSP). Both conserved end residues are part of each CDR3. The order of the fields is J gene, V gene, CDR3 length, clone size, D gene, CDR3 protein, CDR3 DNA. The D gene is left open where the match is weak. The size entry is marked missing in some rows and otherwise reads once, few, many or a size class.

>TRBJ2-7|TRBV23-1|18|many|TRBD1
CASSRRGPTGTGGFEQYF
TGCGCCAGCAGCCGTCGAGGTCCCACCGGGACAGGGGGGTTCGAGCAGTACTTC
>TRBJ2-1|TRBV5-1|15|many|NA
CASSAQTEIYNEQFF
TGCGCCAGCAGCGCCCAGACAGAGATTTACAATGAGCAGTTCTTC
>TRBJ2-1|TRBV24-1|16|once|NA
CATSDFSGGGYIEPFF
TGTGCCACCAGTGATTTCTCAGGGGGGGGTTACATTGAGCCGTTCTTC
>TRBJ2-7|TRBV18|11|many|NA
CASSLRDEQYF
TGTGCCAGCTCACTCAGGGACGAGCAGTACTTC
>TRBJ2-7|TRBV2|14|many|TRBD1
CASSATGQGDEQYF
TGTGCCAGCAGTGCGACGGGACAGGGGGACGAGCAGTACTTC
>TRBJ1-4|TRBV3-1|17|many|TRBD1
CASSQDWPRGQDEKLFF
TGTGCCAGCAGCCAAGATTGGCCCAGGGGGCAGGATGAAAAACTGTTTTTT
>TRBJ1-1|TRBV5-1|15|many|NA
CASSLGGRSNTEAFF
TGCGCCAGCAGCTTGGGGGGGCGCTCGAACACTGAAGCTTTCTTT
>TRBJ2-7|TRBV5-5|15|NA|TRBD2
CASSFVAGGDNEQYF
TGTGCCAGCAGCTTCGTAGCGGGAGGGGACAACGAGCAGTACTTC
>TRBJ2-6|TRBV20-1|15|many|NA
CSARDQGYGANVLTF
TGCAGTGCTAGGGATCAGGGGTACGGGGCCAACGTCCTGACTTTC
>TRBJ2-3|TRBV9|16|medium-sized|TRBD2
CASSVVLAGPADTQYF
TGTGCCAGCAGCGTAGTACTAGCGGGACCAGCAGATACGCAGTATTTT
>TRBJ1-1|TRBV7-9|14|many|TRBD1
CASRPATGVVEAFF
TGTGCCAGCAGACCTGCTACAGGGGTGGTTGAAGCTTTCTTT
>TRBJ1-5|TRBV5-1|15|many|NA
CASSLTGDSNQPQHF
TGCGCCAGCAGCTTAACAGGAGATAGCAATCAGCCCCAGCATTTT
>TRBJ1-4|TRBV7-9|13|many|NA
CASSRNRDEKLFF
TGTGCCAGCAGTCGAAACAGGGATGAAAAACTGTTTTTT
>TRBJ2-1|TRBV5-1|15|many|TRBD1
CASRRGQGADNEQFF
TGCGCCAGCAGGAGGGGACAGGGGGCTGACAATGAGCAGTTCTTC
>TRBJ2-7|TRBV12-3/TRBV12-4|15|many|NA
CASSFRRSNSYEQYF
TGTGCCAGCAGTTTCAGGCGATCGAACTCCTACGAGCAGTACTTC
>TRBJ1-2|TRBV5-6|11|many|NA
CASSSSYGYTF
TGTGCCAGCAGCTCGTCCTATGGCTACACCTTC
>TRBJ1-5|TRBV5-1|13|many|NA
CASSLEPNQPQHF
TGCGCCAGCAGCTTGGAGCCAAATCAGCCCCAGCATTTT